This TCR beta chain was sequenced in a study of blood T cell repertoires in COVID-19. About the research overall: Sites across the United States, Italy and Spain contributed samples from acute and convalescent COVID-19.

The CDR3 spans 15 residues. Trimming shortened V by 2 bases and J by 1 base, and 11 bases separated the two germline ends. Looked up from germline, CDR1 is LGHDT and CDR2 is YNNKEL (reference sequence). The repertoire was sequenced with immunoSEQ multiplex PCR; TCRdb's copy has only in-frame clones and lacks some. The data show a few hundred thousand clones, with around 84% seen just once and 6.6% held by the top ten. Individuals drawn from approximately 22 US areas were about 18 to 100 years old. Assignments of participants to cohorts depended upon their own reported clinical history. The V call is TRBV3-1 (or the pseudogene TRBV3-2), the J call TRBJ2-5; tentatively, D is TRBD1 (5 bases). Sequencing was performed on PBMCs or T cells enriched from blood (not recorded which). The receptor's source is a woman between 50 and 59 years old who had been exposed to COVID-19. In nucleotides, the CDR3 is TGTGCCAGCAGCCAAAATCCAGGGTCCCAAGAGACCCAGTACTTC. Its translation is CASSQNPGSQETQYF.